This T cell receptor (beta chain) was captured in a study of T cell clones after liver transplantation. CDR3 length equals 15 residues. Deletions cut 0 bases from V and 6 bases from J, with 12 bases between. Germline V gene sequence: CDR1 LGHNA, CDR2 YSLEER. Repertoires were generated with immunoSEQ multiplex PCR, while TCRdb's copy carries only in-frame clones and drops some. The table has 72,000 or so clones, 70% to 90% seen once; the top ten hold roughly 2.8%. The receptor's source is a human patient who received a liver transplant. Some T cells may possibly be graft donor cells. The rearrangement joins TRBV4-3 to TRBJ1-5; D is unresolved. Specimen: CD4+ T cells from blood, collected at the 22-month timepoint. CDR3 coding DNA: TGCGCCAGCAGCCAAGATTCTAGTAATGGTCAGCCCCAGCATTTT. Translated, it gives CASSQDSSNGQPQHF.